This entry lists 7 T cell receptor beta chains sequenced from one sample in a study of human T cells and chemical hapten exposure. TCRdb called the RACE reads again in MiXCR, with one record for every CDR3 protein. Of 70,000 to 80,000 distinct CDR3 sequences in the sample, about 31% were seen once. Time point of the sample: patch test 1, 2 weeks after DPC sensitization. The treatment is: therapeutic diphenylcyclopropenone sensitization with weekly scalp DPC. This specimen consisted of whole blood, obtained in connection with sensitization to the hapten diphenylcyclopropenone (DPC). The source is a man in his forties with alopecia areata. Some clones in this sample may be carry-over from other donors' samples.

This sequence joins TRBV28 and TRBJ2-1; TRBD2 aligns across 12 bases. Germline values: CDR1 MDHEN, CDR2 SYDVKM. The junction had 5 bases not matched to a gene; V was cut back by 5 bases and J by 0 bases. CDR3 length: 17 residues. For the CDR3, the DNA is TGTGCCAGCAGTCGGACTAGCGGGGCAAGCTCCTACAATGAGCAGTTCTTC. This codes for CASSRTSGASSYNEQFF.

The J gene is TRBJ2-7, the V gene TRBV28; weak D call: TRBD2 (6 bases). In germline, CDR1 is MDHEN, CDR2 SYDVKM. The CDR3 is 13 residues long. Trimming pared 3 bases from V and 4 bases from J, leaving 10 bases between. This CDR3 reads CASSFGGEYEQYF. The CDR3, as DNA: TGTGCCAGCAGTTTTGGCGGGGAGTACGAGCAGTACTTC. The complete variable domain, with remaining parts taken from reference TRBV28 and TRBJ2-7, reads DVKVTQSSRYLVKRTGEKVFLECVQDMDHENMFWYRQDPGLGLRLIYFSYDVKMKEKGDIPEGYSVSREKKERFSLILESASTNQTSMYLCASSFGGEYEQYFGPGTRLTVT.

The chain uses TRBV20-1 and TRBJ2-4, with D uncertain. V dropped 7 bases and J dropped 6 bases, with 16 bases sitting between them. The CDR3 runs 13 residues. Germline V gene data show CDR1 as DFQATT and CDR2 as SNEGSKA (reference sequence). The CDR3: CSGQHERRNIQYF. CDR3 DNA: TGCAGTGGGCAGCACGAACGTAGAAACATTCAGTACTTC.

V and J are TRBV15 and TRBJ2-3; D is tentatively TRBD1 or TRBD2 (6 bases each). The CDR3 extends over 15 amino acids. Germline CDR1 and CDR2: LNHNV and YYDKDF (reference sequence). V lost 0 bases to trimming and J lost 3 bases, with 10 bases between them. In DNA, the CDR3 is TGTGCCACCAGCAGAGATAGCGGACAGACAGATACGCAGTATTTT. Its protein product is CATSRDSGQTDTQYF.

This clonotype has only a few counts. The rearrangement joins TRBV12-3 or TRBV12-4 to TRBJ2-7; 9 nucleotides agree with TRBD1. The CDR3 is made up of 15 amino acids. V was clipped by 2 bases and J by 7 bases; unmatched bases: 9. The CDR3 bases are TGTGCCAGCAGTTTAAGGACAGGGGCCCAGTGGGAGCAGTACTTC. Protein product: CASSLRTGAQWEQYF.

The chain recombines TRBV5-6 with TRBJ2-2; D is unclear. The germline V gene encodes CDR1 SGHDT and CDR2 YYEEEE. This CDR3 comprises 16 residues. V lost 7 bases, J lost 0 bases, and 16 bases lay in between. The CDR3 nucleotides read TGTGCCAGCCGCAAAAGGACGGGCGCGAACACCGGGGAGCTGTTTTTT. Amino acids: CASRKRTGANTGELFF.

This chain uses TRBV20-1 with TRBJ2-7, with 7 bases aligning to TRBD1. The CDR3 is 13 residues long. Germline trimming cut 3 bases from V and 5 bases from J; bases unmatched to any gene: 7. Germline V CDR1 and CDR2: DFQATT, SNEGSKA (reference sequence). The CDR3 coding sequence is TGCAGTGCTAGGACGACAGGGCGAAACGAGCAGTACTTC. Its protein product is CSARTTGRNEQYF.